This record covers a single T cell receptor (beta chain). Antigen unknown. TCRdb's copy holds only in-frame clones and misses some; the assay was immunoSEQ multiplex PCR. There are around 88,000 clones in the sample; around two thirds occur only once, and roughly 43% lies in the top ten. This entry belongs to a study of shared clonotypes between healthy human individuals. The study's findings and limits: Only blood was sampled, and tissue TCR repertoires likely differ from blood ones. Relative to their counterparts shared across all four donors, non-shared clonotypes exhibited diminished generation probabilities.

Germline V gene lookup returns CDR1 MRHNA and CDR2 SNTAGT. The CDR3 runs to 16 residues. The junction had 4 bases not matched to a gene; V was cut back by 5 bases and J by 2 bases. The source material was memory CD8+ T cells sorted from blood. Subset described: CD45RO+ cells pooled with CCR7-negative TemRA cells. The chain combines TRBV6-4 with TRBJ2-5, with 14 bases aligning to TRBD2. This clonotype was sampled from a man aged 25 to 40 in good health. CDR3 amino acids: CASSRLAGGGQETQYF. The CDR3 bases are TGTGCCAGCAGTCGACTAGCGGGAGGGGGACAAGAGACCCAGTACTTC.